The next 29 T cell receptor beta chains were all read from a single sample in a study of response to subunit inactivated influenza vaccine. Using its own MiXCR run on the RT-PCR reads, TCRdb lists one record per CDR3 protein. The sample yields about 700,000 distinct CDR3 sequences, around 13% seen once. The source was PBMCs from blood, collected less than 15 days before vaccination. The receptor set was obtained from a man in his fifties or sixties who received an inactivated influenza vaccine.

This clonotype has at least ten counts. This rearrangement joins TRBV6-2 or TRBV6-3 to TRBJ2-2, with 9 bases fitting TRBD2. Germline assignment: CDR1 MNHEY and CDR2 SVGEGT. J gave up 3 bases and V 10 bases, and 6 bases lay outside the gene matches. CDR3 length equals 14 residues. CDR3 sequence (DNA): TGTGCCACCCGGACTAGCGTGGACACCGGGGAGCTGTTTTTT. Encoded protein: CATRTSVDTGELFF.

The rearrangement links TRBV7-8 to TRBJ1-5; a possible D gene is TRBD1 (5 bases). CDR1 is SGHVS, CDR2 FQNEAQ, per germline. The CDR3 length is 14 residues. The V end lost 5 bases, the J end lost 9 bases, and 17 bases lay between the germline ends. This chain's CDR3 is CASSPGRAGGPQHF. CDR3 sequence (DNA): TGTGCCAGCAGCCCGGGTAGGGCGGGGGGGCCCCAGCATTTT.

The chain is built from TRBV27 and TRBJ2-1, with TRBD2 identical over 13 bases. The CDR3 totals 19 residues. CDR1 is MNHEY, CDR2 SMNVEV, per germline (reference sequence). J was trimmed by 4 bases and V by 6 bases; bases with no gene match: 15. The CDR3 spells CASSPSRWGLAGSYNEQFF. CDR3 bases: TGTGCCAGCAGCCCGTCACGTTGGGGACTAGCGGGGTCGTACAATGAGCAGTTCTTC.

This chain uses TRBV6-1 with TRBJ2-7; 8 bases are a match to TRBD1. J was trimmed by 3 bases and V by 6 bases; bases with no gene match: 7. Germline CDR1 reads MNHNS; CDR2 reads SASEGT. The CDR3 is made up of 14 amino acids. The CDR3 region is CASRRTGRVYEQYF. CDR3 DNA: TGTGCCAGCAGAAGGACAGGGAGAGTCTACGAGCAGTACTTC.

This clonotype has more than one count but fewer than ten. This chain links TRBV27 with TRBJ2-3, with D possibly being TRBD1 or TRBD2 (5 bases each). The CDR3 loop spans 15 amino acids. CDR1 and CDR2 from the germline V gene are MNHEY and SMNVEV (reference sequence). Trimming cost V 6 bases and J 8 bases, with 21 bases left between them. The CDR3 region has the DNA TGTGCCAGCAGATCCGAGAGGGGCCCCCTTGGTACGCAGTATTTT. It specifies CASRSERGPLGTQYF.

This chain uses TRBV4-1 with TRBJ2-3; TRBD2 aligns across 8 bases. The V gene end was trimmed by 2 bases and the J gene end by 2 bases; junction bases not matched to a gene: 18. The germline V gene has CDR1 MGHRA and CDR2 YSYEKL. The CDR3 runs to 20 residues. CDR3 nucleotides: TGCGCCAGCAGCCAAACATCTGACGGGGAGGTAGCGGGGATCACAGATACGCAGTATTTT. The encoded protein is CASSQTSDGEVAGITDTQYF.

This clonotype was recorded many times. The rearrangement uses TRBV7-9 and TRBJ2-7; a possible D gene is TRBD1 (6 bases). The germline V and J ends were trimmed by 5 bases and 0 bases, with 8 bases remaining between them. CDR3 length: 13 residues. Looked up from germline, CDR1 is SEHNR and CDR2 is FQNEAQ (reference sequence). As DNA, the CDR3 is TGTGCCAGCAGCACAGGGATCTCCTACGAGCAGTACTTC. It is translated as CASSTGISYEQYF.

This clonotype has a count of ten or more. The chain uses TRBV29-1 and TRBJ2-3, with TRBD2 matching over 8 bases. Germline CDR1 and CDR2: SQVTM and ANQGSEA. The CDR3 covers 18 residues. After removal of 4 bases from V and 0 bases from J, the junction contained 15 bases not matched to a gene. The CDR3 sequence is CSVVGRGGRASSTDTQYF. CDR3 bases: TGCAGCGTTGTCGGCCGGGGGGGCCGAGCGTCTAGCACAGATACGCAGTATTTT.

The chain couples TRBV2 to TRBJ1-1; D is undetermined. The V end was cut by 6 bases, the J end by 8 bases, with 13 bases between. CDR3 size: 12 residues. Germline lookup yields CDR1 SNHLY and CDR2 FYNNEI. CDR3 loop: CASRVDSREAFF. The CDR3 DNA reads as TGTGCCAGCAGGGTTGATTCACGGGAAGCTTTCTTT.

This clonotype showed up just a few times. This chain uses TRBV11-2 with TRBJ1-2, with TRBD1 matching 7 bases. Germline-derived CDR1 and CDR2 are SGHAT and FQNNGV. CDR3 length: 13 residues. V gave up 3 bases and J gave up 6 bases; unmatched junction bases: 4. This CDR3 reads CASSFFRGDGYTF. The DNA of the CDR3 is TGTGCCAGCAGCTTCTTCAGGGGGGATGGCTACACCTTC.

The chain couples TRBV21-1 to TRBJ2-6; the table's TRBD1 call for D was not verified on the DNA. TRBV21-1 is given as a pseudogene. The CDR3 has 18 amino acids. This CDR3 is CASSNFGDRGSGANVLTF. The CDR3 DNA reads TGTGCCAGCAGCAATTTTGGGGACAGGGGTTCTGGGGCCAACGTCCTGACTTTC.

The gene calls are TRBV25-1 and TRBJ1-3; D may be TRBD1 (5 bases). The CDR3 is 13 amino acids. Germline CDR1 MGHDK, CDR2 SYGVNS. Trimming cost V 10 bases and J 2 bases, with 12 bases left between them. The DNA of the CDR3 is TGTGCCACCAGAGGGGAGACTGGAAACACCATATATTTT. Its translation is CATRGETGNTIYF.

V and J are TRBV9 and TRBJ2-1; TRBD1 agrees at 8 bases. The germline V gene has CDR1 SGDLS and CDR2 YYNGEE. V was clipped by 3 bases and J by 2 bases; unmatched bases: 4. This CDR3 spans 15 amino acids. The CDR3 loop is CASSGTGSAYNEQFF. The CDR3 DNA sequence: TGTGCCAGCAGCGGGACAGGGTCAGCCTACAATGAGCAGTTCTTC. Filled out from reference TRBV9 and TRBJ2-1, the complete variable domain reads DSGVTQTPKHLITATGQRVTLRCSPRSGDLSVYWYQQSLDQGLQFLIQYYNGEERAKGNILERFSAQQFPDLHSELNLSSLELGDSALYFCASSGTGSAYNEQFFGPGTRLTVL.

J is TRBJ1-2 and V is TRBV18; possible D gene TRBD1, 5 bases. Trimming left V 2 bases short and J 8 bases short, with 18 bases between. Germline CDR1 reads KGHSH; CDR2 reads LQKENI. This CDR3 is 15 amino acids long. This chain's CDR3 is CASSPTGLRTGGYTF. The CDR3 DNA is TGTGCCAGCTCACCAACGGGACTACGTACGGGGGGCTACACCTTC.

There are many counts of this clonotype. The V gene is TRBV12-3 or TRBV12-4, the J gene TRBJ2-1; D is undetermined. V lost 1 base to trimming and J lost 6 bases, with 10 bases between them. CDR3 size: 14 residues. The CDR3 DNA reads as TGTGCCAGCAGTTTAGTAGGTCCCCCCAATGAGCAGTTCTTC. It codes for CASSLVGPPNEQFF.

This clonotype has more than one count but fewer than ten. The chain recombines TRBV29-1 with TRBJ2-1, with unresolved D. Germline CDR1 SQVTM, CDR2 ANQGSEA. V gave up 8 bases and J gave up 4 bases, with 21 bases separating them. The CDR3 has 15 residues. CDR3 sequence reads: CSQIGSVGFYNEQFF. The DNA of the CDR3 is TGCAGCCAAATCGGGTCAGTTGGTTTTTACAATGAGCAGTTCTTC.

CDR3 sequence: CASSLLQAGQGQETQYF. CDR3 bases: TGTGCCAGCAGCCTCCTGCAGGCGGGACAGGGCCAAGAGACCCAGTACTTC. The rearrangement joins TRBV4-2 to TRBJ2-5, with 9 bases fitting TRBD1. Trimming removed 4 bases from V and 1 base from J; junction bases left unmatched: 10. The CDR3 runs to 17 residues. The V gene's germline CDR1 is LGHNA and CDR2 YNFKEQ.

Only a few counts were recorded for this clonotype. The J gene is TRBJ1-1, the V gene TRBV29-1; D not resolved. V lost 7 bases and J 1 base, leaving 7 bases between the germline ends. Germline CDR1 reads SQVTM; CDR2 reads ANQGSEA. The CDR3 runs 11 residues. The CDR3 spells CSATENTEAFF. In DNA, the CDR3 is TGCAGCGCGACGGAGAACACTGAAGCTTTCTTT.

The chain uses TRBV20-1 and TRBJ1-6; D is unresolved. This CDR3 has 16 residues. The germline V gene encodes CDR1 DFQATT and CDR2 SNEGSKA (reference sequence). V lost 0 bases to trimming and J lost 0 bases, with 9 bases between them. This CDR3 is CSARDQRYSYNSPLHF. CDR3 sequence (DNA): TGCAGTGCTAGAGATCAGAGATACTCCTATAATTCACCCCTCCACTTT.

This clonotype was detected only a few times. This chain joins TRBV18 and TRBJ2-1; 8 bases map to TRBD2. Germline-derived CDR1 and CDR2 are KGHSH and LQKENI. The length of the CDR3 is 16 residues. V gave up 3 bases and J gave up 3 bases; unmatched junction bases: 7. The CDR3: CASSPGLGLVYNEQFF. The CDR3 DNA reads as TGTGCCAGCTCACCTGGGTTGGGACTAGTCTACAATGAGCAGTTCTTC.

Many counts were recorded for this clonotype. This rearrangement joins TRBV27 to TRBJ1-1; 8 nucleotides match TRBD1. The ends lost 3 bases at V and 0 bases at J; junction bases unmatched: 9. CDR1 and CDR2 (germline): MNHEY, SMNVEV (reference sequence). The CDR3 length is 17 residues. In nucleotides, the CDR3 is TGTGCCAGCAGTTTCCCCAGGGGGCGAGTGATGAACACTGAAGCTTTCTTT. This codes for CASSFPRGRVMNTEAFF.

This clonotype showed up just a few times. The chain combines TRBV12-3 or TRBV12-4 with TRBJ2-2; 10 bases line up with TRBD1. The V and J ends lost 5 bases and 7 bases, in that order; junction bases with no gene match: 4. The CDR3 sequence is 14 residues long. CDR3 sequence reads: CASSRQGAVGELFF. In nucleotides, the CDR3 is TGTGCCAGCAGTCGACAGGGGGCAGTCGGGGAGCTGTTTTTT.

This clonotype was counted a few times. The V gene is TRBV14, the J gene TRBJ2-3; D remains unclear. V dropped 0 bases and J dropped 2 bases, with 9 bases sitting between them. CDR1 is SGHDN and CDR2 is FVKESK in the germline V gene. There are 15 residues in the CDR3. CDR3 amino acids: CASSQDPGNTDTQYF. CDR3 sequence (DNA): TGTGCCAGCAGCCAAGACCCTGGGAACACAGATACGCAGTATTTT.

Only a few counts were recorded for this clonotype. The CDR3 coding sequence is TGTGCCACCAGCGCAGAACAGGGAATGACCAAAAACATTCAGTACTTC. It codes for CATSAEQGMTKNIQYF. The rearrangement links TRBV15 to TRBJ2-4; a weak D match, TRBD1 (6 bases). Trimming took 5 bases from V and 2 from J, leaving 16 bases between them. CDR1 is LNHNV and CDR2 is YYDKDF in the germline V gene (reference sequence). This CDR3 has 16 residues.

In its sample, this clonotype was seen a few times. As DNA, the CDR3 is TGTGCCAGCCAACCGGGACTAGCGAACAATGAGCAGTTCTTC. Translated: CASQPGLANNEQFF. The chain links TRBV7-8 to TRBJ2-1; TRBD2 agrees at 10 bases. With 8 bases clipped from V and 5 bases from J, the junction kept 6 bases outside the gene matches. CDR1 is SGHVS, CDR2 FQNEAQ, per germline. This CDR3 has 14 residues. Complete variable domain (other parts from reference TRBV7-8 and TRBJ2-1): GAGVSQSPRYKVAKRGQDVALRCDPISGHVSLFWYQQALGQGPEFLTYFQNEAQLDKSGLPSDRFFAERPEGSVSTLKIQRTQQEDSAVYLCASQPGLANNEQFFGPGTRLTVL.

This clonotype appeared many times. The chain has TRBV20-1 and TRBJ1-1, with 11 bases that match TRBD1. Trimming cost V 4 bases and J 1 base; bases outside gene matches: 8. CDR1 and CDR2 (germline): DFQATT, SNEGSKA (reference sequence). The CDR3 length is 16 residues. This CDR3 is CSAMGDRGFRNTEAFF. The CDR3 nucleotides are TGCAGTGCTATGGGGGACAGGGGGTTTAGGAACACTGAAGCTTTCTTT.

This clonotype has just a few counts. At one boundary the junction diverges from the germline segment, which might be a read error. The chain employs TRBV27 and TRBJ2-4, with 8 bases identical to TRBD1. The CDR3 sequence is 12 residues long. Germline-derived CDR1 and CDR2 are MNHEY and SMNVEV (reference sequence). As DNA, the CDR3 is TGTGCCAGCAGTCCCCCGACAGGGGCGAAAACCTTC. This encodes CASSPPTGAKTF.

The rearrangement links TRBV5-1 to TRBJ2-1, with TRBD2 identical over 12 bases. There are 17 residues in the CDR3. Trimming at V came to 4 bases and at J to 7 bases, leaving 12 bases not matched to a gene. The germline V gene encodes CDR1 SGHRS and CDR2 YFSETQ. The DNA for the CDR3 is TGCGCCAGCAGCCAAGCCGGACTAGCGGGACTAGGGAATGAGCAGTTCTTC. As protein: CASSQAGLAGLGNEQFF. The full variable domain, completed using reference TRBV5-1 and TRBJ2-1, is KAGVTQTPRYLIKTRGQQVTLSCSPISGHRSVSWYQQTPGQGLQFLFEYFSETQRNKGNFPGRFSGRQFSNSRSEMNVSTLELGDSALYLCASSQAGLAGLGNEQFFGPGTRLTVL.

This clonotype was found a few times. This chain connects TRBV14 to TRBJ2-3; 7 bases fit TRBD1. The V gene end was trimmed by 1 base and the J gene end by 3 bases; junction bases not matched to a gene: 7. Per germline, CDR1 SGHDN and CDR2 FVKESK. The CDR3 consists of 16 residues. The CDR3 coding sequence is TGTGCCAGCAGCCAAGGGACAGGCAGAAGGACAGATACGCAGTATTTT. Translated: CASSQGTGRRTDTQYF.